The source of this TCR beta chain is a study of T-cell memory formation after mild COVID-19. Study-level results: Clones that contracted from day 15 to 85 were balanced CD4/CD8, while later expanders leaned CD4+. Within pre-infection memory, some responding clones were found, suggesting cross-reactive memory joined.

This clonotype was picked up a small number of times. Antigen specificity is unknown. TCRdb independently ran MiXCR on the 5' RACE reads; one entry per CDR3 protein. The sample includes 400,000 to 550,000 distinct CDR3 sequences, around a quarter of them seen just once. Germline V gene data show CDR1 as SGHRS and CDR2 as YFSETQ. This CDR3 comprises 15 residues. Unmatched junction bases numbered 12, after V lost 4 bases and J lost 8 bases. The J gene is TRBJ1-5, the V gene TRBV5-1, with TRBD1 matching over 7 bases. Specimen: PBMCs or a T cell subset sorted from them (not recorded which). The sequence was obtained from an adult woman who had mild COVID-19 (a few samples of this study predate the infection). Cell type and time point are not known. CDR3 sequence reads: CASSLRTGDSEPQHF. CDR3 bases: TGCGCCAGCAGCCTAAGGACAGGTGATTCGGAGCCCCAGCATTTT.